The text below deals with one T cell receptor beta chain. Its antigen is unidentified. This record belongs to a study of CD8 T cells in Susac syndrome. The study's findings and limits: The study recognized that the number of individuals in its TCR sequencing and HLA analysis was relatively small.

CD8+ and CD4+ T cells from blood underwent TCR beta sequencing, which was carried out in a high-throughput format. Reverse transcription used about 0.45 to 1 ug RNA and random hexamers. TCRdb analysed the immunoSEQ multiplex PCR reads with MiXCR anew, one entry per CDR3 protein. This table has about 120,000 distinct CDR3 sequences, around 90% appearing once. Sequenced sample: CD8+ T cells from PBMCs. This TCR came from a human donor in good health.

The CDR3 DNA sequence: TGTGCCAGCAGTCAGCTAGCAGCCGAGACCCAGTACTTC. Amino acids: CASSQLAAETQYF. The rearrangement joins TRBV25-1 to TRBJ2-5; D is perhaps TRBD2 (5 bases). This CDR3 has 13 residues. CDR1 and CDR2 (germline): MGHDK, SYGVNS. Trimming cost V 5 bases and J 5 bases, with 12 bases left between them.